One sample yielded the 9 T cell receptor beta chains listed below, sequenced in a study of T cell therapy after organ transplantation (dated by TCRdb to the late 2010s). These receptors lack a known antigen. Library creation used the immunoSEQ multiplex PCR assay. The source is immuneACCESS, and TCRdb retained only in-frame sequences with V and J called. Part of the clones is not carried over; for the studies checked, unresolved V genes explain less than half of this, and the remainder is unexplained. For this sample there are just under 20,000 clones; around 81% appear just once. Roughly a tenth of the sample belongs to the ten largest clones. The time point label here, explained by the study, means: 4-8 weeks after completion of therapy. This material consisted of CD8+ T cells from blood, taken after autologous CMV-specific T cell therapy. The receptors stem from a human patient who had received a solid organ transplant and had CMV disease. Post transplant, some T cells may arise from the graft donor.

The CDR3 DNA reads TGTGCCAGCAGTGAAGAGGCTACCCGCTACAATGAGCAGTTCTTC. It encodes CASSEEATRYNEQFF. The V and J genes are TRBV6-1 and TRBJ2-1; no clear D. The germline V and J ends were trimmed by 1 base and 3 bases, with 10 bases remaining between them. Germline assignment: CDR1 MNHNS and CDR2 SASEGT. The CDR3 has 15 residues.

The chain couples TRBV6-1 to TRBJ2-5; D is perhaps TRBD2 (6 bases). CDR3 length equals 15 residues. Trimming removed 5 bases from V and 5 bases from J, with 18 bases in between. Germline CDR1 MNHNS, CDR2 SASEGT. Written as DNA, the CDR3 is TGTGCCAGCAGTCCGGGTCTAAACGGAGGGGAGACCCAGTACTTC. Its translation is CASSPGLNGGETQYF.

By frequency in the sample, this clone is medium-sized. This sequence joins TRBV7-3 and TRBJ2-3, with D perhaps matching TRBD1 (6 bases). The CDR3 covers 21 residues. The V and J ends lost 2 bases and 6 bases respectively, with 33 bases between them. Germline CDR1 and CDR2: SGHTA and FQGTGA. The CDR3 DNA sequence: TGTGCCAGCAGCTTATTTCTCGTTCCCAAATATTCCACGAACAGGGTTGATACGCAGTATTTT. This codes for CASSLFLVPKYSTNRVDTQYF.

This rearrangement joins TRBV7-9 to TRBJ2-1, with 15 nucleotides matching TRBD2. The CDR3 has 15 amino acids. From germline, CDR1 is SEHNR and CDR2 FQNEAQ (reference sequence). Unmatched junction bases numbered 1, after V lost 1 base and J lost 9 bases. The CDR3 region is CASSLGTSGRGEQFF. CDR3 nucleotide sequence: TGTGCCAGCAGCTTAGGGACTAGCGGGAGGGGTGAGCAGTTCTTC. Variable domain in full (rest from reference TRBV7-9 and TRBJ2-1): DTGVSQNPRHKITKRGQNVTFRCDPISEHNRLYWYRQTLGQGPEFLTYFQNEAQLEKSRLLSDRFSAERPKGSFSTLEIQRTEQGDSAMYLCASSLGTSGRGEQFFGPGTRLTVL.

The CDR3: CASSWTRDGVNGFF. The CDR3 region has the DNA TGCGCCAGCAGCTGGACCCGGGACGGGGTAAATGGTTTCTTT. This chain links TRBV4-1 with TRBJ1-1; tentative D call: TRBD1 (5 bases). V was pared by 5 bases and J by 13 bases, with 23 bases between. The CDR3 runs 14 residues. Germline V lookup: CDR1 MGHRA, CDR2 YSYEKL.

The chain links TRBV27 to TRBJ2-7; D might be TRBD1 or TRBD2, each matching 6 bases. Germline V gene lookup returns CDR1 MNHEY and CDR2 SMNVEV (reference sequence). The CDR3 consists of 17 residues. V was trimmed by 6 bases and J by 7 bases, leaving 28 bases between them. CDR3 region: CASSQDEEGHRAGEQYF. CDR3 in DNA: TGTGCCAGCAGCCAAGATGAAGAGGGGCACAGGGCGGGAGAGCAGTACTTC.

This sequence joins TRBV19 and TRBJ1-5, with 8 nucleotides matching TRBD1. CDR1 and CDR2 (germline): LNHDA, SQIVND (reference sequence). The CDR3 totals 19 residues. V shed 3 bases and J 5 bases; nucleotides not matched to a gene: 18. CDR3 region: CASSMGPGQVSRGYQPQHF. CDR3 in DNA: TGTGCCAGTAGTATGGGTCCGGGACAGGTAAGCCGAGGCTATCAGCCCCAGCATTTT.

The chain uses TRBV7-9 and TRBJ1-1, with no clear D. The CDR3 spans 16 residues. Germline-derived CDR1 and CDR2 are SEHNR and FQNEAQ (reference sequence). V gave up 5 bases and J gave up 4 bases, with 20 bases separating them. The CDR3 loop is CASSHVGGLGSTEAFF. CDR3 in DNA: TGTGCCAGCAGCCACGTGGGAGGGTTGGGGTCCACTGAAGCTTTCTTT.

The rearrangement uses TRBV4-1 and TRBJ1-4, with D unclear. The CDR3 totals 15 residues. Looked up from germline, CDR1 is MGHRA and CDR2 is YSYEKL. Deletions cut 0 bases from V and 10 bases from J, with 15 bases between. CDR3 residues: CASSQDRLPHRKLFF. As DNA, the CDR3 is TGCGCCAGCAGCCAAGATCGGCTCCCCCACAGAAAACTGTTTTTT.